This T cell receptor (beta chain) is drawn from a study of cytomegalovirus exposure and HLA in healthy donors. Findings of the study overall: According to a subsequent analysis, TCR clusters identified in the first cohort showed a tendency to co-occur across the roughly 120 validation repertoires. Most TCR sequences were seen very rarely across donors, but some public TCRs occurred in many. It was 150 or so TCR beta chains that were listed as cytomegalovirus-associated.

Profiled with immunoSEQ multiplex PCR; TCRdb holds only in-frame clones, not every one. The repertoire holds some 150,000 clones, with roughly 90% as singletons. This clone was seen once. Its antigen remains unidentified. Material: PBMCs. This clonotype was sampled from a man younger than 35 in good health and CMV-seropositive.

CDR3 nucleotides: TGTGCCAGCTCACCACCGGTGGGGACTAGCAGCACAGATACGCAGTATTTT. Protein: CASSPPVGTSSTDTQYF. The rearrangement uses TRBV18 and TRBJ2-3; 9 positions agree with TRBD2. Germline V CDR1 and CDR2: KGHSH, LQKENI. Trimming cost V 0 bases and J 0 bases; bases outside gene matches: 4. This CDR3 has 17 amino acids.